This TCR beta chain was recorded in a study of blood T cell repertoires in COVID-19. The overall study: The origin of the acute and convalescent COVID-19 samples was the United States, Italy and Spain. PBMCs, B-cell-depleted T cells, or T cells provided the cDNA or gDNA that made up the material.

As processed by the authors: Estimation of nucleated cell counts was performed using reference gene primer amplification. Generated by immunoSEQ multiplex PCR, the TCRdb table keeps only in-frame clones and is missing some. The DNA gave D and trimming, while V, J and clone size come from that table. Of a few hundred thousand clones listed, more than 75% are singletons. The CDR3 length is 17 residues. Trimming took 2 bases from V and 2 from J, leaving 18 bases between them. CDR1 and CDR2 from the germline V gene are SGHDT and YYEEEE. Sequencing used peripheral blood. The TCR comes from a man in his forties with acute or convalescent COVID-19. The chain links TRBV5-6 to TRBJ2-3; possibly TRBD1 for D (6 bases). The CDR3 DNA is TGTGCCAGCAGCTTCTCGACAGGTCGTTTAGACACAGATACGCAGTATTTT. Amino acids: CASSFSTGRLDTDTQYF. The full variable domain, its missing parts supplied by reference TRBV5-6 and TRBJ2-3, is DAGVTQSPTHLIKTRGQQVTLRCSPKSGHDTVSWYQQALGQGPQFIFQYYEEEERQRGNFPDRFSGHQFPNYSSELNVNALLLGDSALYLCASSFSTGRLDTDTQYFGPGTRLTVL.